This T cell receptor (beta chain) was sequenced for a study of blood T cell repertoires in COVID-19. At the level of the study: T cells, B-cell-depleted T cells, or PBMCs supplied cDNA or gDNA.

TCRdb's table, derived via immunoSEQ multiplex PCR, lists solely in-frame clones and lacks some. The repertoire includes 200,000 to 300,000 clones, around four fifths of them detected once, and just under 6.5% sits in the top ten. Germline values: CDR1 LNHDA, CDR2 SQIVND (reference sequence). V lost 3 bases to trimming and J lost 3 bases; unmatched junction nucleotides: 5. The CDR3 length is 15 residues. This TCR derives from a woman in her fifties or sixties with active or convalescent COVID-19. The chain couples TRBV19 to TRBJ2-3, with 8 bases aligning to TRBD2. Material: peripheral blood. CDR3 in amino acids: CASSIGTSVTDTQYF. CDR3 sequence (DNA): TGTGCCAGTAGTATTGGGACTAGTGTTACAGATACGCAGTATTTT. Filled out from reference TRBV19 and TRBJ2-3, the complete variable domain reads DGGITQSPKYLFRKEGQNVTLSCEQNLNHDAMYWYRQDPGQGLRLIYYSQIVNDFQKGDIAEGYSVSREKKESFPLTVTSAQKNPTAFYLCASSIGTSVTDTQYFGPGTRLTVL.